This is a list of T cell receptor beta chains from one sample in a study of vaccination effects on CD4 cells after COVID-19. These receptors' targets are unknown. Some clones are missing from TCRdb's copy, which holds only in-frame ones; the method was immunoSEQ multiplex PCR. The sample consists of around 25,000 clones, roughly 73% of them appearing once. The specimen comprised CD4+ T cells from PBMCs cultured without peptide, sampled before COVID-19 vaccination. The source is a human donor who received a COVID-19 vaccine. Both conserved end residues are part of each CDR3. The D gene is left open where the match is weak. Clone size is not always given. Where it is, it says once, few, many or a class for expanded clones.

V gene	J gene	D gene	clone size	CDR3 DNA	CDR3 protein
TRBV19	TRBJ2-3	.	.	TGTGCCAGTAGTCCCCCGGGGAGGAGCACAGATACGCAGTATTTT	CASSPPGRSTDTQYF
TRBV7-2	TRBJ1-5	TRBD1	few	TGTGCCAGCAGCCCGACAGGGATTGGTCAGCCCCAGCATTTT	CASSPTGIGQPQHF
TRBV3-1/TRBV3-2	TRBJ2-3	.	.	TGTGCCAGCAGCACTGGACAAAACACGCAGTATTTT	CASSTGQNTQYF
TRBV3-1/TRBV3-2	TRBJ2-5	.	.	TGTGCCAGCAGCCAAGATGGAGGGGGCCGGGCCCAGTACTTC	CASSQDGGGRAQYF
TRBV28	TRBJ2-5	TRBD2	.	TGTGCCAGCAGTTCAAGGACTAGCGGGAGGGCCTTTCTGGGAGAGACCCAGTACTTC	CASSSRTSGRAFLGETQYF
TRBV7-2	TRBJ2-5	TRBD2	.	TGTGCCAGCAGCTTAGGGGCGGGGGGCGGAGAGACCCAGTACTTC	CASSLGAGGGETQYF
TRBV5-8	TRBJ1-5	.	.	TGTGCCAGCAGCTTGGTGGTCGCCAGCCTCCCGAGCAATCAGCCCCAGCATTTT	CASSLVVASLPSNQPQHF
TRBV7-2	TRBJ2-5	.	.	TGTGCCAGCAGCGTAAGGGTACAAGAGACCCAGTACTTC	CASSVRVQETQYF
TRBV20-1	TRBJ2-7	.	.	TGCAGTGCCTCCTACGAGCAGTACTTC	CSASYEQYF
TRBV3-1/TRBV3-2	TRBJ2-1	TRBD1	.	TGTGCCAGCAGCCCCCTCAGGGGGACACCGAACTACAATGAGCAGTTCTTC	CASSPLRGTPNYNEQFF
TRBV19	TRBJ2-1	.	once	TGTGCCAGTAGCAAGGGCAGGAGTAGGAATGAGCAGTTCTTC	CASSKGRSRNEQFF
TRBV20-1	TRBJ2-7	.	.	TGCAGTGCTAATCAGGGAGTCGAGCAGTACTTC	CSANQGVEQYF
TRBV7-2	TRBJ2-7	TRBD2	.	TGTGCCAGCAGCTTTTCGCGGGGGGGCCCCTACGAGCAGTACTTC	CASSFSRGGPYEQYF
TRBV6-5	TRBJ2-2	.	.	TGTGCCAGCAGTTACAGGGGGGGCATGAACACCGGGGAGCTGTTTTTT	CASSYRGGMNTGELFF
TRBV6-6	TRBJ2-5	TRBD1	.	TGTGCCAGCAGTCCTGGGGTTTACAGGGGCTCCCAACAAGAGACCCAGTACTTC	CASSPGVYRGSQQETQYF
TRBV5-1	TRBJ2-1	TRBD2	.	TGCGCCAGCAGCTTGATGGTAGCGGGAGGAAATGAGCAGTTCTTC	CASSLMVAGGNEQFF
TRBV5-1	TRBJ2-2	.	.	TGCGCCAGCAGCCCTCGTCCAGGAATAAACACCGGGGAGCTGTTTTTT	CASSPRPGINTGELFF
TRBV24-1	TRBJ2-7	TRBD2	.	TGTGCCACCAGCCCTGGGGGGGAAACCTACGAGCAGTACTTC	CATSPGGETYEQYF
TRBV18	TRBJ1-2	.	once	TGTGCCAGCTCACCCAACGAGGGGGGGAACTATGGCTACACCTTC	CASSPNEGGNYGYTF
TRBV27	TRBJ1-1	TRBD1	.	TGTGCCAGCAGTTGGGACAGGGGGCGCGGGGCTTTCTTT	CASSWDRGRGAFF
TRBV12-3/TRBV12-4	TRBJ1-5	.	.	TGTGCCAGCATGAGGGGGGGCAATCAGCCCCAGCATTTT	CASMRGGNQPQHF
TRBV7-9	TRBJ2-3	TRBD1	few	TGTGCCAGCAGCTCGAACCGGGACAGGGGACCAGATACGCAGTATTTT	CASSSNRDRGPDTQYF
TRBV3-1/TRBV3-2	TRBJ1-5	.	medium-sized	TGTGCCAGCGCGTTAGCGGGGGGGGATAGCAATCAGCCCCAGCATTTT	CASALAGGDSNQPQHF
TRBV4-2	TRBJ1-5	.	.	TGTGCCAGCAGCCAAGGCCCCGGGGGTAGCGATCAGCCCCAGCATTTT	CASSQGPGGSDQPQHF
TRBV7-9	TRBJ2-1	.	.	TGTGCCAGCAGCTTACAAAACAATGAGCAGTTCTTC	CASSLQNNEQFF
TRBV4-2	TRBJ1-3	TRBD1	.	TGTGCCAGCAGCCAGGGGGTAGGACAGGGTGGAAACACCATATATTTT	CASSQGVGQGGNTIYF
TRBV7-7	TRBJ2-7	.	.	TGTGCTAGCAGCCCCGGGGGGACAGCTACCTACGAGCAGTACTTC	CASSPGGTATYEQYF
TRBV5-1	TRBJ2-3	TRBD2	.	TGCGCCAGCAGCCAAAGCGGGGAATTCACAGATACGCAGTATTTT	CASSQSGEFTDTQYF
TRBV6-6	TRBJ2-1	.	few	TGTGCCAGCAGTTACTCGGTTAGAAATCGTGAGCAGTTCTTC	CASSYSVRNREQFF
TRBV18	TRBJ1-4	.	.	TGTGCCAGCTCGCCACGGGCGAGCCAAGGCGAAAAACTGTTTTTT	CASSPRASQGEKLFF
TRBV15	TRBJ2-1	.	.	TGTGCCACCAGCAGTTTTAGGCTTGCCTACAATGAGCAGTTCTTC	CATSSFRLAYNEQFF
TRBV27	TRBJ2-7	TRBD1	.	TGTGCCAGCAGTTCCCGGGACAGGGGGCCACTTCCCTACGAGCAGTACTTC	CASSSRDRGPLPYEQYF